Below, 25 T cell receptor beta chains from the same sample are listed, as sequenced in a study of vaccination effects on CD4 cells after COVID-19. This table comes from immunoSEQ multiplex PCR, and its TCRdb copy is limited to in-frame clones, with some not included. The sample includes roughly 70,000 clones, 65% to 75% of them seen just once. These receptors lack a known antigen. In the ViraFEST assay, antigen-specific CD4+ clonotypes were identified by expansion after peptide-pool stimulation. CD4+ T cells were isolated after 10 days of culture. By PCR, the person was confirmed to have had SARS-CoV-2 infection between March and December 2020. The sequences come from CD4+ T cells from PBMCs cultured with HIV peptides, collected before COVID-19 vaccination. The subset denotes: HIV-1 Nef peptide pool negative control/reference culture. The receptor source for this set is a human donor who had a prior SARS-CoV-2 infection.

The chain has TRBV9 and TRBJ2-5; TRBD1 is a possible D gene (6 bases). Germline V gene lookup returns CDR1 SGDLS and CDR2 YYNGEE. The CDR3 covers 14 residues. Trimming pared 0 bases from V and 4 bases from J, leaving 10 bases between. The CDR3 spells CASSVEGGGETQYF. CDR3 DNA: TGTGCCAGCAGCGTAGAAGGGGGTGGAGAGACCCAGTACTTC. The full variable domain, rest sourced from reference TRBV9 and TRBJ2-5, is DSGVTQTPKHLITATGQRVTLRCSPRSGDLSVYWYQQSLDQGLQFLIQYYNGEERAKGNILERFSAQQFPDLHSELNLSSLELGDSALYFCASSVEGGGETQYFGPGTRLLVL.

This rearrangement joins TRBV18 to TRBJ1-2; 7 bases agree with TRBD1. The germline CDR1 and CDR2 sequences are KGHSH and LQKENI. CDR3 length equals 15 residues. V lost 6 bases, J lost 4 bases, and 11 bases stayed unmatched. The CDR3 coding sequence is TGTGCCAGCTCTCCCAGGGACAGAGACCCCTATGGCTACACCTTC. This gives the protein CASSPRDRDPYGYTF.

The V call is TRBV2, the J call TRBJ1-2; D not resolved. The CDR3 is 13 residues long. Germline V gene sequence: CDR1 SNHLY, CDR2 FYNNEI. The germline V and J ends were trimmed by 6 bases and 4 bases, with 12 bases remaining between them. The CDR3 spells CASRGQPSYGYTF. As DNA, the CDR3 is TGTGCCAGCAGGGGTCAACCCTCCTATGGCTACACCTTC.

The rearrangement joins TRBV5-1 to TRBJ2-5, with 9 nucleotides matching TRBD1. J lost 3 bases, V lost 0 bases, and 0 bases had no gene match. Germline loops: CDR1 SGHRS, CDR2 YFSETQ. This CDR3 region has 14 residues. The CDR3 protein is CASSLGQGEETQYF. The DNA for the CDR3 is TGCGCCAGCAGCTTGGGACAGGGGGAAGAGACCCAGTACTTC.

This clone came up a few times. The chain links TRBV19 to TRBJ1-6; 7 bases map to TRBD1. V was pared by 5 bases and J by 6 bases, with 13 bases of the junction left unmatched. CDR3 length equals 17 residues. Germline CDR1 LNHDA, CDR2 SQIVND (reference sequence). The CDR3 spells CASSARQGHLINSPLHF. The DNA for the CDR3 is TGTGCCAGTAGTGCACGACAGGGTCACCTTATTAATTCACCCCTCCACTTT.

This clone has more than one count but fewer than ten. The chain recombines TRBV4-3 with TRBJ1-6; no definite D call. Germline V gives CDR1 LGHNA, CDR2 YSLEER. This CDR3 spans 14 amino acids. V lost 0 bases, J lost 14 bases, and 14 bases lay in between. The CDR3 region is CASSQDRRFRALHF. CDR3 bases: TGCGCCAGCAGCCAAGATCGTAGGTTTAGGGCCCTCCACTTT.

The chain employs TRBV7-9 and TRBJ1-3, with D unclear. This CDR3 is 14 amino acids long. Deletions cut 3 bases from V and 0 bases from J, with 6 bases between. Germline lookup yields CDR1 SEHNR and CDR2 FQNEAQ (reference sequence). The CDR3 protein is CASSFSASGNTIYF. The DNA of the CDR3 is TGTGCCAGCAGCTTCTCCGCCTCTGGAAACACCATATATTTT.

To note about this clone: Germline and junction disagree at one end, which may indicate a read error. The chain recombines TRBV11-3 with TRBJ1-6; D not resolved. Germline assignment: CDR1 SGHNT and CDR2 YENEEA. The CDR3 has 12 residues. The CDR3 protein is CASSLHNQAPLF. The CDR3 coding sequence is TGTGCCAGCAGCCTGCACAACCAAGCACCACTATTT.

This clone was recorded only once. The chain has TRBV4-2 and TRBJ2-1; TRBD2 agrees at 9 bases. This CDR3 spans 15 amino acids. Trimming cost V 3 bases and J 4 bases; bases outside gene matches: 4. Germline CDR1 and CDR2: LGHNA and YNFKEQ. CDR3 nucleotides: TGTGCCAGCAGCCATCTAGCGGGAACATACAATGAGCAGTTCTTC. Translation gives CASSHLAGTYNEQFF.

The genes are TRBV19 and TRBJ2-7, with 7 bases aligning to TRBD1. Trimming took 5 bases from V and 4 from J; bases not matched to a gene: 5. CDR1 LNHDA and CDR2 SQIVND come from the germline V gene (reference sequence). CDR3 size: 13 residues. CDR3 region: CASSPRGFYEQYF. The DNA for the CDR3 is TGTGCCAGTAGTCCCAGGGGGTTTTACGAGCAGTACTTC.

This chain connects TRBV12-3 or TRBV12-4 to TRBJ1-1; D is uncertain. V lost 3 bases and J lost 4, with 9 bases in between. The length of the CDR3 is 13 residues. CDR3 loop: CASSLMGSTEAFF. For the CDR3, the DNA is TGTGCCAGCAGTTTGATGGGGAGCACTGAAGCTTTCTTT.

J is TRBJ1-5 and V is TRBV9, with 11 bases identical to TRBD1. Germline V lookup: CDR1 SGDLS, CDR2 YYNGEE. The CDR3 contains 15 residues. Trimming took 2 bases from V and 5 from J; bases not matched to a gene: 3. This CDR3 is CASSVAGQGDQPQHF. Here the CDR3 DNA reads TGTGCCAGCAGCGTCGCGGGACAGGGGGATCAGCCCCAGCATTTT.

The rearrangement links TRBV5-5 to TRBJ1-2; a weak D match, TRBD1 (6 bases). Germline lookup yields CDR1 SGHKS and CDR2 YYEKEE (reference sequence). This CDR3 has 14 residues. V shed 4 bases and J shed 4 bases, with 14 bases lying between them. Here the CDR3 DNA reads TGTGCCAGCAGCGGGGACACGCTCGTCTATGGCTACACCTTC. Protein: CASSGDTLVYGYTF.

The genes are TRBV11-3 and TRBJ2-1; D not certain. The CDR3 spans 15 residues. The germline gives CDR1 SGHNT, CDR2 YENEEA. V gave up 3 bases and J gave up 6 bases, with 15 bases separating them. In DNA, the CDR3 is TGTGCCAGCAGCTTGGGTCTTCTGAGGCCCAATGAGCAGTTCTTC. Its protein is CASSLGLLRPNEQFF.

The V gene is TRBV5-1, the J gene TRBJ2-1, with D perhaps matching TRBD1 (6 bases). The CDR3 consists of 15 residues. Trimming pared 1 base from V and 5 bases from J, leaving 13 bases between. Germline lookup yields CDR1 SGHRS and CDR2 YFSETQ. Here the CDR3 DNA reads TGCGCCAGCAGCTTGTTGATTCAGGGGAACAATGAGCAGTTCTTC. Amino acid sequence: CASSLLIQGNNEQFF.

This clone showed up just a few times. J is TRBJ2-1 and V is TRBV18, with D tentatively TRBD1 (5 bases). The CDR3 spans 13 residues. The germline V and J ends were trimmed by 2 bases and 12 bases, with 14 bases remaining between them. Germline-derived CDR1 and CDR2 are KGHSH and LQKENI. The CDR3 is CASSPGYGTGQFF. The CDR3, as DNA: TGTGCCAGCTCACCAGGCTATGGAACAGGGCAGTTCTTC.

J is TRBJ2-7 and V is TRBV9, with TRBD2 as a possible D gene (6 bases). Trimming stripped 0 bases from V and 6 bases from J, with 10 bases between. Germline CDR1 and CDR2: SGDLS and YYNGEE. The CDR3 sequence is 13 residues long. The CDR3, as DNA: TGTGCCAGCAGCGTAGAGCTGGGAGGCGAGCAGTACTTC. Its translation: CASSVELGGEQYF. The full variable domain, its missing parts supplied by reference TRBV9 and TRBJ2-7, is DSGVTQTPKHLITATGQRVTLRCSPRSGDLSVYWYQQSLDQGLQFLIQYYNGEERAKGNILERFSAQQFPDLHSELNLSSLELGDSALYFCASSVELGGEQYFGPGTRLTVT.

The chain combines TRBV30 with TRBJ2-1, with D tentatively TRBD1 or TRBD2 (5 bases each). The CDR3 spans 14 residues. V was shortened by 0 bases and J by 4 bases, with 10 bases between the two germline ends. The germline V gene has CDR1 GTSNPN and CDR2 SVGIG (reference sequence). The CDR3 reads CAWSVRGGYNEQFF. CDR3 nucleotides: TGTGCCTGGAGTGTACGGGGCGGATACAATGAGCAGTTCTTC.

This clone was detected only once. The genes are TRBV7-2 and TRBJ2-5; D gene uncertain. From germline, CDR1 is SGHTA and CDR2 FQGNSA. V lost 5 bases to trimming and J lost 5 bases, with 12 bases between them. The CDR3 length is 13 residues. The CDR3 region has the DNA TGTGCCAGCAGCAATTCCGCTCCGGAGACCCAGTACTTC. This codes for CASSNSAPETQYF.

This rearrangement joins TRBV5-5 to TRBJ2-1, with a possible D match to TRBD2 (5 bases). V lost 4 bases to trimming and J lost 4 bases, with 18 bases between them. Germline V gene data show CDR1 as SGHKS and CDR2 as YYEKEE (reference sequence). The CDR3 is 16 residues long. CDR3 in DNA: TGTGCCAGCAGCAAAGACACTAGTCTAGATTACAATGAGCAGTTCTTC. Its protein is CASSKDTSLDYNEQFF. The full variable domain, its missing parts supplied by reference TRBV5-5 and TRBJ2-1, is DAGVTQSPTHLIKTRGQQVTLRCSPISGHKSVSWYQQVLGQGPQFIFQYYEKEERGRGNFPDRFSARQFPNYSSELNVNALLLGDSALYLCASSKDTSLDYNEQFFGPGTRLTVL.

The CDR3 DNA reads as TGTGCTAGTGGTTTTGCGGGACTTGCCACCGGGGAGCTGTTTTTT. It codes for CASGFAGLATGELFF. The chain employs TRBV12-5 and TRBJ2-2; a weak D match, TRBD2 (6 bases). Germline values: CDR1 LGHNT, CDR2 FRNRAP. The CDR3 covers 15 residues. The V and J ends lost 3 bases and 4 bases respectively, with 12 bases between them. The entire variable domain, with the rest obtained from reference TRBV12-5 and TRBJ2-2, is as follows: DARVTQTPRHKVTEMGQEVTMRCQPILGHNTVFWYRQTMMQGLELLAYFRNRAPLDDSGMPKDRFSAEMPDATLATLKIQPSEPRDSAVYFCASGFAGLATGELFFGEGSRLTVL.

DNA for the CDR3: TGTGCCAGCAGCTTAGAATGGGGAACTAATGAAAAACTGTTTTTT. Its translation is CASSLEWGTNEKLFF. The chain links TRBV7-9 to TRBJ1-4; D is undetermined. Germline V gene lookup returns CDR1 SEHNR and CDR2 FQNEAQ (reference sequence). The CDR3 has 15 residues. V dropped 1 base and J dropped 1 base, with 7 bases sitting between them.

This rearrangement joins TRBV5-1 to TRBJ1-1; no clear D. Germline V gene lookup returns CDR1 SGHRS and CDR2 YFSETQ. CDR3 size: 13 residues. V lost 4 bases and J lost 1, with 8 bases in between. The CDR3 DNA is TGCGCCAGCAGCCCCTGGGGGAACACTGAAGCTTTCTTT. Translating it yields CASSPWGNTEAFF.

J is TRBJ2-3 and V is TRBV5-4; the match to TRBD2 covers 9 bases. The length of the CDR3 is 16 residues. Trimming took 3 bases from V and 4 from J; bases not matched to a gene: 9. Germline values: CDR1 SGHNT, CDR2 YYREEE (reference sequence). CDR3 sequence: CASSSTSGGRADTQYF. Here the CDR3 DNA reads TGTGCCAGCAGCTCAACCAGCGGGGGGAGGGCAGATACGCAGTATTTT.

This clone has only a few counts. This chain uses TRBV6-1 with TRBJ1-5; 8 bases are shared with TRBD1. This CDR3 comprises 14 residues. Germline V gene data show CDR1 as MNHNS and CDR2 as SASEGT. Trimming at V came to 2 bases and at J to 8 bases, leaving 5 bases not matched to a gene. This CDR3 is CASSEQGAWEPQHF. CDR3 sequence (DNA): TGTGCCAGCAGTGAACAGGGGGCTTGGGAGCCCCAGCATTTT.